One and the same sample provided the 29 T cell receptor beta chains below, sequenced in a study of Graves' ophthalmopathy and Graves' hyperthyroidism. As the template, RNA transcripts were used to amplify TCR beta CDR3 regions. Second-round multiplex PCR came after first-round RT-PCR with HTBI primers. TCRdb ran MiXCR on the multiplex PCR reads and lists one entry per CDR3 protein. The sample holds 600,000 to 650,000 distinct CDR3 sequences; roughly 20% are singletons and the top ten take more than 5.5%. Sequencing was done on a sample of peripheral blood. The receptor set was obtained from a woman in her late teens or twenties with stable Graves' hyperthyroidism. Some clones in this sample may be carry-over from other donors' samples.

This clonotype was seen many times. This chain links TRBV15 with TRBJ2-7, with D perhaps TRBD1 (6 bases). Trimming removed 1 base at V and 2 bases at J, with 15 bases between. CDR1 and CDR2 from the germline V gene are LNHNV and YYDKDF (reference sequence). The CDR3 extends over 16 amino acids. CDR3 protein: CATSRVSGDLPYEQYF. In DNA, the CDR3 is TGTGCCACCAGCAGAGTTTCAGGGGACCTTCCCTACGAGCAGTACTTC. Complete variable domain (other parts from reference TRBV15 and TRBJ2-7): DAMVIQNPRYQVTQFGKPVTLSCSQTLNHNVMYWYQQKSSQAPKLLFHYYDKDFNNEADTPDNFQSRRPNTSFCFLDIRSPGLGDTAMYLCATSRVSGDLPYEQYFGPGTRLTVT.

This clonotype appeared many times. The CDR3 does not close with the conserved phenylalanine or tryptophan, likely indicating a read error. This chain uses TRBV6-5 with TRBJ1-2; possibly TRBD1 for D (5 bases). Germline loops: CDR1 MNHEY, CDR2 SVGAGI. This CDR3 has 15 amino acids. V was pared by 0 bases and J by 4 bases, with 12 bases between. The CDR3: CASSYSTGGSYGYTS. As DNA, the CDR3 is TGTGCCAGCAGTTACTCGACCGGGGGGTCCTATGGCTACACCTCC.

CDR3 DNA: TGCAGCGTTGTCCGGGGTCCCCAGTACTTC. It yields the protein CSVVRGPQYF. The chain combines TRBV29-1 with TRBJ2-5, with D perhaps TRBD2 (5 bases). From germline, CDR1 is SQVTM and CDR2 ANQGSEA. The CDR3 totals 10 residues. Trimming took 4 bases from V and 9 from J, leaving 9 bases between them.

This clonotype was found many times. V and J are TRBV30 and TRBJ1-1; the D is unclear. Germline lookup yields CDR1 GTSNPN and CDR2 SVGIG (reference sequence). Deletions cut 2 bases from V and 4 bases from J, with 17 bases between. The CDR3 spans 15 residues. CDR3 residues: CAWSRMDPGGTEAFF. CDR3 in DNA: TGTGCCTGGAGTAGGATGGACCCTGGAGGCACTGAAGCTTTCTTT.

In its sample, this clonotype was seen many times. The chain carries TRBV7-2 and TRBJ2-7; D is perhaps TRBD1 (5 bases). Germline assignment: CDR1 SGHTA and CDR2 FQGNSA. The CDR3 totals 14 residues. The V end was cut by 5 bases, the J end by 6 bases, with 17 bases between. CDR3 DNA: TGTGCCAGCAGCGTAGGTGTACAGGCCGTCGAGCAGTACTTC. Translating it yields CASSVGVQAVEQYF.

This clonotype was detected ten times or more. This chain uses TRBV6-5 with TRBJ1-5; the match to TRBD1 covers 8 bases. Germline CDR1 is MNHEY and CDR2 is SVGAGI. This CDR3 region has 18 residues. With V trimmed by 2 bases and J by 6 bases, 15 bases remained unmatched. Here the CDR3 DNA reads TGTGCCAGCAGTTACCCAAAAACAGGGGGATCCTCAAGTCAGCCCCAGCATTTT. This codes for CASSYPKTGGSSSQPQHF.

This sequence joins TRBV3-1 and TRBJ1-1; D gene ambiguous. In germline, CDR1 is LGHDT, CDR2 YNNKEL (reference sequence). The length of the CDR3 is 13 residues. The ends were cut back, 4 bases at V and 13 bases at J, with 19 bases in the middle. DNA for the CDR3: TGTGCCAGCAGCCCACGGGGTACTGATTTGGGTTTCTTT. It translates to CASSPRGTDLGFF.

Many counts were recorded for this clonotype. The chain employs TRBV13 and TRBJ2-2; D may correspond to TRBD1 or TRBD2 (5 bases each). Trimming left V 0 bases short and J 7 bases short, with 15 bases between. The V gene's germline CDR1 is PRHDT and CDR2 FYEKMQ (reference sequence). This CDR3 has 16 amino acids. CDR3 region: CASSLGGSRADGELFF. Written as DNA, the CDR3 is TGTGCCAGCAGCTTAGGAGGGAGCAGGGCGGACGGGGAGCTGTTTTTT.

This clonotype was counted at least ten times. This chain uses TRBV6-5 with TRBJ2-7, with 7 bases lining up with TRBD2. CDR3 length: 15 amino acids. The junction had 10 bases not matched to a gene; V was cut back by 6 bases and J by 2 bases. Germline V gene lookup returns CDR1 MNHEY and CDR2 SVGAGI. The CDR3 DNA sequence: TGTGCCAGCAGGGGGGGGGACCATTCCCCCTACGAGCAGTACTTC. Translating gives CASRGGDHSPYEQYF.

The chain recombines TRBV29-1 with TRBJ2-5; 11 bases agree with TRBD2. The CDR3 consists of 16 residues. V shed 2 bases, J shed 5 bases, and the junction held 10 bases outside the gene matches. The germline gives CDR1 SQVTM, CDR2 ANQGSEA. The CDR3 region has the DNA TGCAGCGTTGAACTTGGGCTAGCGGGAGGTCGGGAGACCCAGTACTTC. This sequence encodes CSVELGLAGGRETQYF.

The V call is TRBV6-1, the J call TRBJ1-5; maybe TRBD1 (5 bases). With 6 bases removed from V and 5 bases from J, the gap between germline ends came to 20 bases. The CDR3 covers 16 residues. Per germline, CDR1 MNHNS and CDR2 SASEGT. The CDR3 here is CASSATPGRWDQPQHF. CDR3 bases: TGTGCCAGCAGCGCTACACCAGGGAGGTGGGATCAGCCCCAGCATTTT.

This clonotype was counted at least ten times. V usage is TRBV12-3 or TRBV12-4 and J usage is TRBJ2-4, with D tentatively TRBD2 (5 bases). Trimming pared 5 bases from V and 2 bases from J, leaving 13 bases between. The CDR3 sequence is 15 residues long. The CDR3 loop reads CASSGLTGSKNIQYF. Here the CDR3 DNA reads TGTGCCAGCAGTGGCCTAACGGGGTCCAAAAACATTCAGTACTTC.

This clonotype was recorded many times. The CDR3 nucleotides read TGTGCCAGCAGCCACGGCCTCAGGACCGAAGCTTTCTTT. Residues: CASSHGLRTEAFF. V gene TRBV7-2 combines with J gene TRBJ1-1; D gene unclear. From germline, CDR1 is SGHTA and CDR2 FQGNSA. V lost 5 bases, J lost 8 bases, and 15 bases lay in between. CDR3 length equals 13 residues.

This clonotype was counted ten times or more. The chain carries TRBV6-2 or TRBV6-3 and TRBJ2-7, with 9 bases identical to TRBD2. The germline gives CDR1 MNHEY, CDR2 SVGEGT. The J segment lost 1 base and the V segment lost 2 bases, leaving 3 bases of the junction unmatched. This CDR3 comprises 15 residues. In nucleotides, the CDR3 is TGTGCCAGCAGTTACGCCGCGGGGGGGTCCTACGAGCAGTACTTC. Amino acid sequence: CASSYAAGGSYEQYF.

V usage is TRBV19 and J usage is TRBJ1-2; D remains ambiguous. CDR1 and CDR2 from the germline V gene are LNHDA and SQIVND (reference sequence). The CDR3 runs 15 residues. Between the trimmed V and J ends, which lost 1 base and 0 bases, there was a span of 9 bases. CDR3 region: CASSIGVQANYGYTF. DNA for the CDR3: TGTGCCAGTAGTATAGGGGTACAAGCTAACTATGGCTACACCTTC.

The J gene is TRBJ1-2, the V gene TRBV30; tentative D call: TRBD1 (5 bases). This CDR3 is built from 16 residues. Germline V lookup: CDR1 GTSNPN, CDR2 SVGIG (reference sequence). The germline V and J ends were trimmed by 3 bases and 6 bases, with 23 bases remaining between them. CDR3 sequence reads: CAWRGAGRLGENGYTF. The CDR3 region has the DNA TGTGCCTGGAGAGGTGCAGGGCGCCTTGGAGAAAATGGCTACACCTTC.

This clonotype was seen many times. The chain couples TRBV7-9 to TRBJ2-5; the D is unclear. Trimming shortened V by 0 bases and J by 5 bases, and 4 bases separated the two germline ends. Germline CDR1 SEHNR, CDR2 FQNEAQ (reference sequence). The CDR3 has 12 residues. CDR3 region: CASSLAWETQYF. CDR3 bases: TGTGCCAGCAGCTTAGCTTGGGAGACCCAGTACTTC.

This clonotype occurred many times. The V gene is TRBV19, the J gene TRBJ1-2; D is unclear. The CDR3 loop spans 15 amino acids. The germline CDR1 and CDR2 sequences are LNHDA and SQIVND (reference sequence). The germline V and J ends were trimmed by 3 bases and 8 bases, with 19 bases remaining between them. CDR3 coding DNA: TGTGCCAGTAGTATTTGGAGGGAAGAGATCCGCGGCTACACCTTC. Encoded protein: CASSIWREEIRGYTF.

This clonotype has a handful of counts. This chain connects TRBV27 to TRBJ1-1, with D perhaps TRBD1 (5 bases). Between the trimmed V and J ends, which lost 5 bases and 3 bases, there was a span of 13 bases. The CDR3 has 14 amino acids. The germline V gene encodes CDR1 MNHEY and CDR2 SMNVEV (reference sequence). The CDR3: CASSRQGPYTEAFF. The DNA for the CDR3 is TGTGCCAGCAGTAGGCAGGGACCGTACACTGAAGCTTTCTTT.

This clonotype was counted at least ten times. This sequence joins TRBV20-1 and TRBJ2-5; TRBD2 matches at 7 bases. The CDR3 spans 14 residues. Germline CDR1 is DFQATT and CDR2 is SNEGSKA (reference sequence). Germline trimming cut 2 bases from V and 1 base from J; bases unmatched to any gene: 4. CDR3 bases: TGCAGTGCTAGACGGGGGGACCCCCAAGAGACCCAGTACTTC. It yields the protein CSARRGDPQETQYF.

Comment on this clonotype: At one end the junction does not follow the germline gene, possibly because of a read error. The V and J genes are TRBV12-3 or TRBV12-4 and TRBJ2-7, with D uncertain. This CDR3 is 13 amino acids long. The CDR3 reads CASSFVLTYDQYF. CDR3 coding DNA: TGTGCCAGCAGTTTTGTACTTACCTACGATCAGTACTTC.

This clonotype was found many times. This rearrangement joins TRBV12-5 to TRBJ2-5; tentatively, D is TRBD1 (6 bases). Germline loops: CDR1 LGHNT, CDR2 FRNRAP. Trimming removed 4 bases at V and 2 bases at J, with 23 bases between. The CDR3 totals 18 residues. CDR3 protein: CASGSTALVRGSQETQYF. The CDR3 nucleotides are TGTGCTAGTGGTTCCACCGCCCTTGTCAGGGGTTCTCAAGAGACCCAGTACTTC.

The chain recombines TRBV12-3 or TRBV12-4 with TRBJ1-5, with 11 bases that match TRBD1. The V and J ends lost 6 bases and 5 bases, in that order; junction bases with no gene match: 3. This CDR3 contains 14 residues. CDR3 sequence reads: CASRSGQGDQPQHF. CDR3 DNA: TGTGCCAGCAGATCGGGACAGGGGGATCAGCCCCAGCATTTT.

The genes are TRBV6-1 and TRBJ1-1; no firm D call. CDR3 length equals 13 residues. Germline-derived CDR1 and CDR2 are MNHNS and SASEGT. Trimming stripped 8 bases from V and 4 bases from J, with 14 bases between. Here the CDR3 reads CASGVAVGTEAFF. The CDR3, as DNA: TGTGCCAGCGGGGTGGCGGTGGGCACTGAAGCTTTCTTT.

This clonotype was observed at least ten times. The chain couples TRBV6-1 to TRBJ1-2, with 8 bases matching TRBD1. V was clipped by 6 bases and J by 3 bases; unmatched bases: 9. This CDR3 comprises 15 residues. Germline V gene sequence: CDR1 MNHNS, CDR2 SASEGT. CDR3 in amino acids: CASRETGTGYYGYTF. CDR3 DNA: TGTGCCAGCAGGGAAACCGGGACAGGATACTATGGCTACACCTTC.

V gene TRBV11-2 combines with J gene TRBJ2-5; D is ambiguous. The V gene lost 0 bases and the J gene lost 1 base, with 12 bases spanning the gap. The CDR3 is 16 residues long. Germline V gene data show CDR1 as SGHAT and CDR2 as FQNNGV. Written as DNA, the CDR3 is TGTGCCAGCAGCTTAGACAGTTCGGGCAGCCAAGAGACCCAGTACTTC. Translation gives CASSLDSSGSQETQYF.

This chain uses TRBV5-1 with TRBJ2-2; 8 positions match TRBD1. V shed 0 bases and J 0 bases; nucleotides not matched to a gene: 7. The CDR3 spans 18 residues. Per germline, CDR1 SGHRS and CDR2 YFSETQ. CDR3 nucleotides: TGCGCCAGCAGCTTGGACGTGACAGGGGTCGCGAACACCGGGGAGCTGTTTTTT. It translates to CASSLDVTGVANTGELFF.

Ten or more counts support this clonotype. The rearrangement joins TRBV12-3 or TRBV12-4 to TRBJ2-7, with 10 bases that match TRBD1. CDR3 size: 15 residues. The V segment lost 5 bases and the J segment 5 bases; nucleotides outside the gene matches: 9. The CDR3 loop is CASSLRTGGKNEQYF. The CDR3 bases are TGTGCCAGCAGTCTACGGACAGGGGGGAAGAACGAGCAGTACTTC.

This clonotype was observed at least ten times. V gene TRBV6-5 combines with J gene TRBJ1-3, with D possibly TRBD1 on 5 matching bases. The germline CDR1 and CDR2 sequences are MNHEY and SVGAGI. The CDR3 loop spans 15 amino acids. Trimming shortened V by 2 bases and J by 2 bases, and 10 bases separated the two germline ends. DNA for the CDR3: TGTGCCAGCAGTTACGAGGGGAGGGCTGGAAACACCATATATTTT. Amino acid sequence: CASSYEGRAGNTIYF.